This T cell receptor beta chain stems from a study of post-analysis software for immune sequencing data (dated by TCRdb to the mid-2010s). In terms of the full investigation: Relapsing-remitting, secondary progressive and progressive-relapsing multiple sclerosis were recorded as disease courses, and subtype annotation was lacking for some patients. The patient repertoires were set against under 13 previously published healthy control repertoires from donors whose ages ranged from about 6 to 27 years. A subset of samples was prepared in parallel using single-end sample barcoding, then pooled and co-amplified after Illumina adapter ligation. General study outcomes and caveats: The multiple sclerosis patient group was slightly younger than the control group. Patients showed significantly higher frequencies than controls for about 5 TRBV segments, among them TRBV5-6, TRBV5-1 and TRBV20-1. Significantly lower normalized Chao1 diversity was found in multiple sclerosis patients than in controls, suggesting substantial peripheral T-cell clonal expansion. Direct clustering with F measure revealed strong co-clustering of samples prepared in the same batch, which led to a batch-effect correction.

Notes on this clonotype: There is no known antigen for this receptor. No clone much larger than this one lies a single base away; base qualities are absent.

Counted from cysteine to phenylalanine, this CDR3 has 13 amino acids. Only CDR3 DNA is held: 39 bases, read in frame from base 1. The junction carries 10 bases between V and J, which are trimmed by 4 bases and 7 bases respectively. Sequences WSHSY (CDR1) and SAAADI (CDR2) are obtained from the germline V gene. TCR beta repertoires were profiled from peripheral blood of approximately 13 young patients with multiple sclerosis to demonstrate the VDJtools post-analysis software. The patients with multiple sclerosis were children and adolescents between about 6 and 16 years of age. Library generation was performed with PCR. Instrument on record: Illumina HiSeq 2500. To reduce PCR and sequencing biases, unique molecular identifiers were incorporated into the TCR beta cDNA libraries. Roughly 500,000 cDNA molecules were obtained for every 1 to 10 million input T cells, so each molecule roughly corresponded to one T cell. The patient libraries were prepared and sequenced with the same protocol used for the earlier healthy control dataset. Samples belonging to the same batch were prepared together, multiplexed and sequenced on a shared HiSeq lane. The source study handled its data this way. Raw barcoded reads were processed with MIGEC, discarding single-read molecular identifier groups before consensus assembly and CDR3 extraction. VDJtools was used for post-analysis of the clonotype tables, and diversity was normalized by down-sampling every dataset to the size of the smallest sample. In repertoire overlap clustering, CDR3 amino acid sequences, but not nucleotide sequences, were matched to correct batch-related cross-sample contamination. TCRdb redid the processing of the public reads, applying fastp at Q25 and MiXCR, and retained in-frame beta chains. Each record represents a unique CDR3 protein, reported with the most common genes and DNA among its rows. None of the V and J calls come from the authors' own analysis; TCRdb made them. This sample comprises 380,000 or so distinct CDR3 sequences, roughly 30% of them detected only once. Of the sample, 13% is held by the ten largest clones.

The chain was built from TRBV10-2 and TRBJ2-2; too little of a D gene remains to name it. This receptor was identified in a girl between 5 and 17 years old with multiple sclerosis. Sequencing was done on a sample of blood. The bases read TGCGCCAGCAGTGGGCCGGCCGGCGGGGAGCTGTTTTTT. It encodes CASSGPAGGELFF.